This T cell receptor beta chain came from a study of persistence of HIV-infected CD4 T cells. On the study more broadly: Suppressive ART had lasted a median of around 8 years.

CDR1 and CDR2 (germline): SGDLS, YYNGEE. This CDR3 has 15 residues. V lost 0 bases and J lost 2; bases outside the gene matches: 2. Overall study findings and caveats: Compared with CD3/CD28-stimulated cells, CMV- and Gag-responding cells showed lower TCRbeta richness. TCR oligoclonality correlated with proviral oligoclonality in the same sorted populations.

Note on this clone: Its specificity is unknown.

Sequencing used immunoSEQ version 4 in survey mode. Sequenced by immunoSEQ multiplex PCR; TCRdb stores in-frame clones only, minus some. Here the sample spans about 13,000 clones, about 60% being singletons. Overlapping HIV-1 Gag 15-mer peptides at about 1 ug per peptide per mL were used. Sorting of responding CD4+ T cells relied on upregulated CD40 ligand together with CD69. This clonotype was sampled from an adult man with HIV who was CMV-seropositive. Sequencing was performed on CD4+ T cells sorted from PBMCs after approximately 18-hour stimulation, taken from a patient who received antiretroviral therapy. The rearrangement links TRBV9 to TRBJ2-1; 7 bases line up with TRBD2. CDR3 bases: TGTGCCAGCAGCGTAGCTAGCGGACCCTACAATGAGCAGTTCTTC. This sequence encodes CASSVASGPYNEQFF.